Listed below are T cell receptor beta chains from one sample, sequenced in a study of T cell responses to AZD1222 COVID-19 vaccine. TCRdb's copy holds only in-frame clones and misses some; the assay was immunoSEQ multiplex PCR. The sample shows 95,000 to 150,000 clones, 85% to 90% of them seen only once. Sequences were derived from peripheral blood, sampled on day 0 of AZD1222 vaccination. These receptors all stem from an adult in good health. CDR3s include the opening cysteine and the closing phenylalanine or tryptophan. A D gene is named only where the DNA matches it firmly. A clone size is listed for some rows: how often the clone was seen (once, few, many), or a class if it is expanded.

>TRBJ1-1|large|-|TRBV2
CASSSRYTEAFF
TGTGCCAGCAGTTCCCGATACACTGAAGCTTTCTTT
>TRBJ1-1|-|-|TRBV19
CASSIIGEASAFF
TGTGCCAGTAGTATAATAGGAGAGGCATCAGCTTTCTTT
>TRBJ2-7|-|TRBD1|TRBV6-6
CASSYSGTGTDEQYF
TGTGCCAGCAGTTATTCCGGGACAGGGACTGACGAGCAGTACTTC
>TRBJ2-3|-|-|TRBV7-9
CASSFGGLDTQYF
TGTGCCAGCAGCTTCGGGGGTTTAGATACGCAGTATTTT
>TRBJ1-3|-|-|TRBV5-1
CASSSMGQISGNTIYF
TGCGCCAGCAGCTCGATGGGACAAATCTCTGGAAACACCATATATTTT
>TRBJ2-1|-|-|TRBV27
CASSHPGLPGSEQFF
TGTGCCAGCAGCCACCCGGGACTCCCGGGGAGTGAGCAGTTCTTC
>TRBJ1-2|-|TRBD1|TRBV19
CATTGGGGYTF
TGTGCCACCACAGGGGGAGGCGGCTACACCTTC
>TRBJ2-6|once|-|TRBV11-2
CASSMGRSGANVLTF
TGTGCCAGCAGCATGGGCCGCTCTGGGGCCAACGTCCTGACTTTC
>TRBJ2-5|-|-|TRBV15
CATSRDGYGNEFETQYF
TGTGCCACCAGCAGAGACGGGTACGGCAATGAATTTGAGACCCAGTACTTC
>TRBJ1-5|once|-|TRBV29-1
CSGDPTGPNQPQHF
TGCAGCGGGGACCCGACAGGACCCAATCAGCCCCAGCATTTT
>TRBJ2-1|-|TRBD2|TRBV19
CASSIVTSGSNEQFF
TGTGCCAGTAGTATTGTGACTAGCGGGAGCAATGAGCAGTTCTTC
>TRBJ2-6|-|-|TRBV13
CASSPASGANVLTF
TGTGCCAGCAGCCCCGCTTCTGGGGCCAACGTCCTGACTTTC
>TRBJ2-7|-|-|TRBV5-1
CASSLTPDRAYEQYF
TGCGCCAGCAGCTTGACTCCGGACAGAGCCTACGAGCAGTACTTC
>TRBJ2-1|-|TRBD2|TRBV9
CASSVGTSGGAWNEQFF
TGTGCCAGCAGCGTAGGTACTAGCGGGGGGGCCTGGAATGAGCAGTTCTTC
>TRBJ1-1|-|-|TRBV28
CASSPTGLNTEAFF
TGTGCCAGCAGCCCCACAGGGCTGAACACTGAAGCTTTCTTT
>TRBJ2-1|-|TRBD2|TRBV9
CASSVGSSGRLYNEQFF
TGTGCCAGCAGCGTAGGATCTAGCGGGAGACTCTACAATGAGCAGTTCTTC
>TRBJ2-7|-|-|TRBV25-1
CASRGTAPYEQYF
TGTGCCAGCCGGGGGACAGCCCCCTACGAGCAGTACTTC
>TRBJ2-1|-|TRBD2|TRBV2
CASQPGRGVFDEQFF
TGTGCCAGCCAACCGGGGCGGGGGGTATTCGATGAGCAGTTCTTC
>TRBJ2-5|once|-|TRBV3-1/TRBV3-2
CASTFLDGQETQYF
TGTGCCAGCACCTTCTTGGACGGCCAAGAGACCCAGTACTTC
>TRBJ1-2|-|-|TRBV6-2/TRBV6-3
CASSERMANYGYTF
TGTGCCAGCAGCGAAAGGATGGCTAACTATGGCTACACCTTC
>TRBJ1-5|-|-|TRBV7-9
CASSLGGYSNQPQHF
TGTGCCAGCAGCTTGGGCGGGTATAGCAATCAGCCCCAGCATTTT
>TRBJ1-1|-|-|TRBV5-5
CASSQEWGGTEAFF
TGTGCCAGCAGCCAGGAATGGGGAGGAACTGAAGCTTTCTTT
>TRBJ2-2|-|-|TRBV7-8
CASSLAGRAEGTGELFF
TGTGCCAGCAGCTTGGCGGGGCGGGCCGAGGGCACCGGGGAGCTGTTTTTT
>TRBJ1-5|-|-|TRBV19
CASSIVGGEQPQHF
TGTGCCAGTAGTATAGTAGGGGGAGAACAGCCCCAGCATTTT
>TRBJ1-2|-|TRBD1|TRBV20-1
CSASLPSQGAGYTF
TGCAGTGCTAGTTTGCCCAGCCAGGGGGCTGGCTACACCTTC
>TRBJ2-3|-|TRBD2|TRBV5-1
CASSSGRLATSVRRHF
TGCGCCAGCAGCTCTGGGAGGTTGGCGACTAGCGTCAGGCGGCATTTT
>TRBJ2-3|-|-|TRBV6-5
CASSPPQSNTQYF
TGTGCCAGCAGCCCGCCCCAATCGAATACGCAGTATTTT
>TRBJ2-1|-|TRBD2|TRBV5-1
CASSWGLANEQFF
TGCGCCAGCTCCTGGGGACTAGCGAATGAGCAGTTCTTC
>TRBJ1-2|-|-|TRBV14
CASSQSGIGYGYTF
TGTGCCAGCAGCCAATCTGGCATCGGCTATGGCTACACCTTC
>TRBJ2-1|-|-|TRBV4-1
CASSQERSYNEQFF
TGCGCCAGCAGCCAAGAGCGTTCCTACAATGAGCAGTTCTTC
>TRBJ1-1|-|-|TRBV19
CASSQSGGGTEAFF
TGTGCCAGCTCTCAGTCCGGGGGGGGGACTGAAGCTTTCTTT
>TRBJ2-5|once|-|TRBV7-3
CASSLRVETQYF
TGTGCCAGCAGCTTAAGGGTAGAGACCCAGTACTTC
>TRBJ2-1|-|-|TRBV15
CATSRARRAHEQFF
TGTGCCACCAGCAGGGCGAGGAGGGCCCATGAGCAGTTCTTC
>TRBJ2-1|-|TRBD1|TRBV7-6
CASSSATGLANEQFF
TGTGCCAGCAGCTCCGCGACAGGGCTTGCCAATGAGCAGTTCTTC
>TRBJ1-1|-|-|TRBV11-2
CASSLDSRGAEAFF
TGTGCCAGCAGCTTAGATTCTCGGGGGGCTGAAGCTTTCTTT
>TRBJ2-3|-|TRBD2|TRBV11-2
CASSLGTLAGEGDTQYF
TGTGCCAGCAGCTTAGGCACGCTAGCGGGAGAGGGAGATACGCAGTATTTT
>TRBJ2-3|-|TRBD2|TRBV18
CASSRGLAGTSTDTQYF
TGTGCCAGCTCGCGGGGACTAGCGGGTACTAGCACAGATACGCAGTATTTT
>TRBJ2-3|once|-|TRBV19
CASIFEGLTDTQYF
TGTGCCAGTATCTTTGAGGGTTTGACAGATACGCAGTATTTT
>TRBJ2-5|few|TRBD2|TRBV6-1
CASSESSGGQETQYF
TGTGCCAGCAGTGAATCTAGCGGGGGGCAAGAGACCCAGTACTTC
>TRBJ1-5|once|-|TRBV24-1
CATSDGFQPQHF
TGTGCCACCAGTGACGGGTTTCAGCCCCAGCATTTT
>TRBJ1-1|-|-|TRBV18
CASSPIGTDTEAFF
TGTGCCAGCTCACCCATAGGGACTGACACTGAAGCTTTCTTT
>TRBJ1-1|once|TRBD1|TRBV19
CASSTQTGGNTEAFF
TGTGCCAGTAGTACCCAGACAGGGGGCAACACTGAAGCTTTCTTT
>TRBJ2-2|-|-|TRBV24-1
CATSTPLGGADGELFF
TGTGCCACCAGTACCCCCCTCGGGGGAGCCGACGGGGAGCTGTTTTTT
>TRBJ2-7|once|-|TRBV7-8
CASSLAAGSLREQYF
TGTGCCAGCAGCTTAGCGGCGGGGTCCCTGAGGGAGCAGTACTTC
>TRBJ1-1|-|TRBD1|TRBV28
CASRSQSGGHTEAFF
TGTGCCAGCAGAAGTCAATCAGGGGGGCACACTGAAGCTTTCTTT
>TRBJ2-1|-|-|TRBV2
CASTIDQDREQFF
TGTGCCAGCACCATAGACCAGGATCGTGAGCAGTTCTTC
>TRBJ2-1|-|-|TRBV18
CASSRSQGQPDNEQFF
TGTGCCAGCTCCCGGTCGCAGGGGCAACCCGACAATGAGCAGTTCTTC
>TRBJ2-3|-|TRBD2|TRBV29-1
CSVERLAGARDTQYF
TGCAGCGTTGAACGACTAGCGGGAGCCCGAGATACGCAGTATTTT
>TRBJ2-1|-|-|TRBV7-3
CASSLRAINEQFF
TGTGCCAGCAGCTTAAGGGCGATCAATGAGCAGTTCTTC
>TRBJ1-4|-|-|TRBV7-9
CASSWRGATNEKLFF
TGTGCCAGCAGCTGGCGGGGGGCGACTAATGAAAAACTGTTTTTT
>TRBJ2-2|-|-|TRBV23-1
CASSPRARFTGELFF
TGCGCCAGCAGTCCTCGGGCGAGGTTCACCGGGGAGCTGTTTTTT
>TRBJ1-2|-|-|TRBV27
CASGSGGGVHGYTF
TGTGCCAGCGGATCCGGCGGGGGAGTACATGGCTACACCTTC
>TRBJ1-3|-|-|TRBV19
CASSMRSRSGNTIYF
TGTGCCAGTAGTATGCGGTCACGCTCTGGAAACACCATATATTTT
>TRBJ2-3|-|-|TRBV6-5
CASTLKRSSTDTQYF
TGTGCCAGCACCCTTAAGCGGAGTAGCACAGATACGCAGTATTTT
>TRBJ1-4|-|TRBD1|TRBV18
CASSPRQGKNEKLFF
TGTGCCAGCTCACCACGACAGGGGAAAAATGAAAAACTGTTTTTT
>TRBJ2-1|once|-|TRBV14
CASSQDHWGNNEQFF
TGTGCCAGCAGCCAAGATCATTGGGGAAACAATGAGCAGTTCTTC
>TRBJ2-1|-|-|TRBV7-7
CASSLGQGSVQNEQFF
TGTGCTAGCAGCTTAGGGCAGGGTTCAGTACAGAATGAGCAGTTCTTC